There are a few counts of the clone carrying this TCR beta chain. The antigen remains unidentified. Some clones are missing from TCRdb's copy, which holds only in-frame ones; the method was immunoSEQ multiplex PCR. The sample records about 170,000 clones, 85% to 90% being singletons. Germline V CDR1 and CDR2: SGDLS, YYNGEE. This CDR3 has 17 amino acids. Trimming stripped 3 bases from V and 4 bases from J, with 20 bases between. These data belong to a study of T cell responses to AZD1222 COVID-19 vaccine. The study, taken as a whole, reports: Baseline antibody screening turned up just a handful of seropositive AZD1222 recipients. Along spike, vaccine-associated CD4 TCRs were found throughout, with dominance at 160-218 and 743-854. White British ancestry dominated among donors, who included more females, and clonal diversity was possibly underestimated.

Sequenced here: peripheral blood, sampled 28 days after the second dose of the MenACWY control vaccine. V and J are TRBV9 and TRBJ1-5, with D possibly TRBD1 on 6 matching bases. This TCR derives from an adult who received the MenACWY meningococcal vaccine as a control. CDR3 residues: CASSGSGMEGGNQPQHF. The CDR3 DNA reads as TGTGCCAGCAGCGGTAGCGGTATGGAAGGGGGGAATCAGCCCCAGCATTTT.